Shown below are 3 T cell receptor beta chains from a single sample sequenced in a study of beta chain features in type 1 diabetes. These TCRs' antigens remain unknown. Study-wide findings and caveats: In every one of the four CD4+ subsets, TCRB CDR3s were moderately but significantly shorter in Type 1 diabetes patients.

All of the isolated RNA was reverse transcribed, so expressed TCRB transcripts were sequenced. TCRdb keeps only in-frame clones here, not all; method: immunoSEQ multiplex PCR. The table shows a few hundred thousand clones, with 16% occurring only once. Source material: naive CD4+ T cells from blood. The receptors here all came from a man in his thirties or forties with type 1 diabetes.

The rearrangement joins TRBV29-1 to TRBJ2-5; D is uncertain. The CDR3 covers 14 residues. Germline CDR1 SQVTM, CDR2 ANQGSEA. V gave up 7 bases and J gave up 5 bases, with 20 bases separating them. The CDR3 is CSAAAGSGWETQYF. The CDR3 nucleotides read TGCAGCGCCGCCGCCGGCAGTGGGTGGGAGACCCAGTACTTC.

There are a few counts of this clone. The chain combines TRBV7-9 with TRBJ2-1; TRBD2 agrees at 11 bases. CDR3 length: 14 residues. CDR1 and CDR2 (germline): SEHNR, FQNEAQ (reference sequence). The ends lost 3 bases at V and 9 bases at J; junction bases unmatched: 4. CDR3 coding DNA: TGTGCCAGCAGCTTGGGACTAGCGGACCTTGAGCAGTTCTTC. This sequence encodes CASSLGLADLEQFF.

In its sample, this clone was seen a few times. This CDR3 is CASSLSYWNYGYTF. CDR3 bases: TGTGCCAGCAGTTTATCCTACTGGAACTATGGCTACACCTTC. V and J are TRBV28 and TRBJ1-2; no clear D gene. The CDR3 is 14 amino acids. V was cut by 1 base and J by 2 bases, with 8 bases left in between. The germline CDR1 and CDR2 sequences are MDHEN and SYDVKM.